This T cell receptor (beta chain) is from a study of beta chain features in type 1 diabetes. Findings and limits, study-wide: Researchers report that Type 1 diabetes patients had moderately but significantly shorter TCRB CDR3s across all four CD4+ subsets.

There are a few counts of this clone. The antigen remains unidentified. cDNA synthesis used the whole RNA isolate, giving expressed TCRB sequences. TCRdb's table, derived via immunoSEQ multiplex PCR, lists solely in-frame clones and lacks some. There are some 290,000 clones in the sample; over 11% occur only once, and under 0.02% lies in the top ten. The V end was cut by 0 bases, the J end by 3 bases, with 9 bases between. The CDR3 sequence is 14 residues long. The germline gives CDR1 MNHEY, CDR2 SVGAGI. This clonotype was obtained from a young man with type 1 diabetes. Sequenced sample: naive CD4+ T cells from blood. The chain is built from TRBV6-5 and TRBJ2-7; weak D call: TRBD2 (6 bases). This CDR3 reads CASSYSRSGYEQYF. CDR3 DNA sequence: TGTGCCAGCAGTTACTCCCGTAGCGGCTACGAGCAGTACTTC.